This TCR beta chain comes out of a study of cytomegalovirus exposure and HLA in healthy donors. Findings of the study overall: Common viral pathogens were later found to be apparently linked to several of the most significant clusters.

This clone was picked up one time. Its antigen is unidentified. Samples came from healthy bone marrow donors. This CDR3 contains 16 residues. The V gene lost 0 bases and the J gene lost 4 bases, with 13 bases spanning the gap. Germline-derived CDR1 and CDR2 are SGHDT and YYEEEE. PCR involved 60 Vbeta and 13 Jbeta primers. The assay was immunoSEQ multiplex PCR, and TCRdb's table has in-frame clones only and misses some. Here the sample spans roughly 150,000 clones, approximately 80% being singletons. The chain couples TRBV5-6 to TRBJ2-2; D might be TRBD2 (6 bases). The receptor was derived from a woman in her 50s in good health and CMV-seropositive. Material for sequencing was PBMCs. CDR3 bases: TGTGCCAGCAGCTTGGCCCAGGGAGGCCGCACCGGGGAGCTGTTTTTT. This codes for CASSLAQGGRTGELFF.